The 17 T cell receptor beta chains listed next were all sequenced from one sample in a study of T cells in Graves' hyperthyroidism and ophthalmopathy. It was RNA transcripts that yielded the amplified TCR beta CDR3 regions. The study used the HTBI primer set for a first-round RT-PCR of the TCR CDR3. TCRdb recomputed calls from the multiplex PCR reads with MiXCR, one row per CDR3 protein. The sample shows around 380,000 distinct CDR3 sequences, about 13% of them seen only once. The sample taken for sequencing was blood. The origin of the receptors is a man aged 30-40 years with Graves' hyperthyroidism that later progressed to Graves' ophthalmopathy.

This clonotype was observed many times. The chain joins TRBV6-1 to TRBJ2-2; no firm D call. The CDR3 extends over 11 amino acids. V lost 8 bases and J 6 bases, leaving 7 bases between the germline ends. The germline CDR1 and CDR2 sequences are MNHNS and SASEGT. CDR3 sequence: CASLWAGELFF. Here the CDR3 DNA reads TGTGCCAGCCTCTGGGCCGGGGAGCTGTTTTTT.

V usage is TRBV12-3 or TRBV12-4 and J usage is TRBJ2-3; no firm D call. This CDR3 spans 11 amino acids. Trimming stripped 5 bases from V and 4 bases from J, with 4 bases between. This chain's CDR3 is CASSGPDTQYF. The CDR3 DNA reads as TGTGCCAGCAGTGGGCCAGATACGCAGTATTTT.

Many counts were recorded for this clonotype. The chain has TRBV5-1 and TRBJ2-7; D unresolved. The CDR3 sequence is 12 residues long. Per germline, CDR1 SGHRS and CDR2 YFSETQ. Trimming took off 0 bases at V and 4 bases at J, with 5 bases between the two ends. The CDR3 region has the DNA TGCGCCAGCAGCTTGGGGGATTACGAGCAGTACTTC. This translates into CASSLGDYEQYF.

The chain has TRBV7-2 and TRBJ2-1; 8 bases are shared with TRBD1. The CDR3 is 18 residues long. The germline CDR1 and CDR2 sequences are SGHTA and FQGNSA. V lost 5 bases and J lost 5; bases outside the gene matches: 17. For the CDR3, the DNA is TGTGCCAGCAGCCGTCCCCGACAGGGGCTCTCTGGGGACAATGAGCAGTTCTTC. Translated, it gives CASSRPRQGLSGDNEQFF.

This clonotype was counted ten times or more. This sequence joins TRBV18 and TRBJ1-5; D gene ambiguous. Trimming stripped 5 bases from V and 0 bases from J, with 11 bases between. The CDR3 length is 15 residues. Germline CDR1 and CDR2: KGHSH and LQKENI. CDR3 protein: CASSVVGNSNQPQHF. CDR3 in DNA: TGTGCCAGCTCAGTAGTTGGGAATAGCAATCAGCCCCAGCATTTT.

This clonotype has at least ten counts. V is TRBV27 and J is TRBJ2-1; D uncertain. The V end was cut by 0 bases, the J end by 10 bases, with 10 bases between. CDR3 length equals 13 residues. CDR1 and CDR2 from the germline V gene are MNHEY and SMNVEV (reference sequence). CDR3 nucleotides: TGTGCCAGCAGTTTATCGTGGCGATGGGAGCAGTTCTTC. Its protein product is CASSLSWRWEQFF.

The rearrangement uses TRBV5-5 and TRBJ2-6, with D tentatively TRBD1 or TRBD2 (5 bases each). Germline-derived CDR1 and CDR2 are SGHKS and YYEKEE (reference sequence). The V end was cut by 4 bases, the J end by 0 bases, with 14 bases between. There are 17 residues in the CDR3. CDR3 amino acids: CASSRRQGNSGANVLTF. The CDR3 bases are TGTGCCAGCAGCCGGAGGCAGGGAAACTCTGGGGCCAACGTCCTGACTTTC.

Many counts were recorded for this clonotype. The chain has TRBV30 and TRBJ1-1; 7 nucleotides match TRBD1. This CDR3 is built from 16 residues. The germline V gene has CDR1 GTSNPN and CDR2 SVGIG (reference sequence). Losses at the gene ends were 3 bases for V and 5 bases for J; bases not matched to a gene: 15. This chain's CDR3 is CAWSARRNRGRTEAFF. The CDR3, as DNA: TGTGCCTGGAGCGCTCGCCGGAACAGGGGCAGGACTGAAGCTTTCTTT.

This sequence joins TRBV11-2 and TRBJ2-5; D possibly corresponds to TRBD1 (6 bases). This CDR3 spans 14 amino acids. Trimming removed 3 bases at V and 3 bases at J, with 11 bases between. CDR1 SGHAT and CDR2 FQNNGV come from the germline V gene. CDR3 DNA: TGTGCCAGCAGCTTGAGACAGGCCGAAGAGACCCAGTACTTC. Amino acid sequence: CASSLRQAEETQYF.

The gene calls are TRBV3-1 and TRBJ1-6, with 7 bases fitting TRBD1. In germline, CDR1 is LGHDT, CDR2 YNNKEL (reference sequence). The junction had 7 bases not matched to a gene; V was cut back by 3 bases and J by 8 bases. This CDR3 contains 15 residues. The CDR3 region has the DNA TGTGCCAGCAGCCAGTCGACAGGGAAGGATTCACCCCTCCACTTT. Its translation is CASSQSTGKDSPLHF.

This clonotype occurred many times. The genes are TRBV7-9 and TRBJ2-2; D is possibly TRBD1 or TRBD2 (5 bases each). The V end was cut by 0 bases, the J end by 6 bases, with 11 bases between. This CDR3 comprises 15 residues. Germline CDR1 reads SEHNR; CDR2 reads FQNEAQ (reference sequence). The CDR3, as DNA: TGTGCCAGCAGCTTAGCCGGGACCAGGGCCGGGGAGCTGTTTTTT. Amino acid sequence: CASSLAGTRAGELFF.

The sample holds many counts of this clonotype. This chain uses TRBV12-3 or TRBV12-4 with TRBJ2-7; D is unclear. V was clipped by 3 bases and J by 6 bases, with 9 bases between them. The CDR3 is 12 amino acids. CDR3 nucleotide sequence: TGTGCCAGCAGTTTTGGAGTTCTCGAGCAGTACTTC. This translates into CASSFGVLEQYF.

There are many counts of this clonotype. J is TRBJ2-7 and V is TRBV5-1; D could derive from TRBD1 or TRBD2 (6 bases each). The CDR3 has 15 amino acids. Germline V gene lookup returns CDR1 SGHRS and CDR2 YFSETQ. V dropped 5 bases and J dropped 0 bases, with 15 bases sitting between them. The CDR3 spells CASSKSGGTSYEQYF. The CDR3 nucleotides read TGCGCCAGCAGTAAGTCCGGGGGCACCTCCTACGAGCAGTACTTC.

This clonotype was counted ten times or more. The rearrangement joins TRBV12-3 or TRBV12-4 to TRBJ2-1; 12 bases agree with TRBD2. The trim removed 7 bases at V and 10 bases at J, leaving 5 bases unmatched. This CDR3 spans 13 amino acids. The DNA of the CDR3 is TGTGCCAGCACCCGTCTAGCGGGGGGGGAGCAGTTCTTC. Its translation: CASTRLAGGEQFF.

This clonotype has at least ten counts. The gene calls are TRBV12-5 and TRBJ2-2; 12 nucleotides line up with TRBD2. V was pared by 0 bases and J by 3 bases, with 20 bases of the junction left unmatched. Germline CDR1 and CDR2: LGHNT and FRNRAP. CDR3 length: 23 amino acids. CDR3 in amino acids: CASGLVRRIPGLAGGSDTGELFF. CDR3 in DNA: TGTGCTAGTGGTTTGGTACGACGGATTCCTGGGCTAGCGGGGGGGTCGGACACCGGGGAGCTGTTTTTT.

This clonotype has just a few counts. V and J are TRBV4-1 and TRBJ1-1; D gene uncertain. The CDR3 is 12 amino acids. CDR1 MGHRA and CDR2 YSYEKL come from the germline V gene. The ends were cut back, 1 base at V and 7 bases at J, with 7 bases in the middle. CDR3 DNA: TGCGCCAGCAGCCAAGTAGGGATTGAAGCTTTCTTT. As protein: CASSQVGIEAFF.

The chain carries TRBV5-8 and TRBJ1-4, with D perhaps matching TRBD1 (6 bases). Germline-derived CDR1 and CDR2 are SGHTS and YDEGEE. The CDR3 runs to 14 residues. The germline V and J ends were trimmed by 2 bases and 5 bases, with 10 bases remaining between them. CDR3 nucleotides: TGTGCCAGCAGCTTTGCAGGGGCGAATGAAAAACTGTTTTTT. It specifies CASSFAGANEKLFF.